Each of the 9 T cell receptor beta chains below was sequenced from the same sample in a study of cytomegalovirus exposure and HLA in healthy donors. TCRdb keeps only in-frame clones here, not all; method: immunoSEQ multiplex PCR. The table includes some 110,000 clones, about 83% detected once. The sequencing sample was made of PBMCs. The receptors were gathered from a man younger than 35 in good health and CMV-seronegative.

J is TRBJ2-7 and V is TRBV18, with D possibly matching TRBD1 (6 bases). Germline CDR1 is KGHSH and CDR2 is LQKENI. V was cut by 2 bases and J by 2 bases, with 22 bases left in between. The CDR3 extends over 18 amino acids. CDR3 nucleotide sequence: TGTGCCAGCTCACCAGGTTGGTCTGCCCGGGACACCCCCTACGAGCAGTACTTC. This translates into CASSPGWSARDTPYEQYF.

The DNA of the CDR3 is TGTGCCAGCAGCCCGGGACAGAGCTACAATGAGCAGTTCTTC. Translation gives CASSPGQSYNEQFF. V and J are TRBV27 and TRBJ2-1, with 7 bases identical to TRBD1. Germline values: CDR1 MNHEY, CDR2 SMNVEV (reference sequence). This CDR3 is 14 amino acids long. V lost 6 bases to trimming and J lost 3 bases; unmatched junction nucleotides: 5.

This chain connects TRBV15 to TRBJ1-3; 10 nucleotides line up with TRBD1. The junction had 5 bases not matched to a gene; V was cut back by 5 bases and J by 4 bases. The CDR3 sequence is 15 residues long. CDR1 and CDR2 (germline): LNHNV, YYDKDF (reference sequence). CDR3 in amino acids: CATSRGGQGGNTIYF. CDR3 in DNA: TGTGCCACCAGCCGAGGGGGACAGGGGGGAAACACCATATATTTT.

The chain combines TRBV6-5 with TRBJ1-2, with 7 bases identical to TRBD1. Germline CDR1 MNHEY, CDR2 SVGAGI. The CDR3 has 14 residues. After removal of 7 bases from V and 8 bases from J, the junction contained 13 bases not matched to a gene. CDR3 in DNA: TGTGCCAGCAAAAGACAGGGACGATCTTCGGGCTACACCTTC. Protein sequence: CASKRQGRSSGYTF.

The genes are TRBV5-1 and TRBJ2-5; D unclear. V lost 3 bases, J lost 2 bases, and 11 bases lay in between. The CDR3 is 14 residues long. Germline CDR1 reads SGHRS; CDR2 reads YFSETQ. The chain's CDR3 is CASSSIVGQETQYF. As DNA, the CDR3 is TGCGCCAGCAGCTCCATCGTCGGGCAAGAGACCCAGTACTTC.

The rearrangement uses TRBV9 and TRBJ2-7; 7 positions match TRBD2. This CDR3 has 14 amino acids. CDR1 and CDR2 from the germline V gene are SGDLS and YYNGEE. Unmatched junction bases numbered 7, after V lost 0 bases and J lost 7 bases. In DNA, the CDR3 is TGTGCCAGCAGCGTAGATGGCGGGAGCTCGGAGCAGTACTTC. Its protein is CASSVDGGSSEQYF.

The rearrangement joins TRBV6-5 to TRBJ2-1; perhaps TRBD1 as D (6 bases). The CDR3 contains 12 residues. Germline values: CDR1 MNHEY, CDR2 SVGAGI. V shed 4 bases and J shed 7 bases, with 8 bases lying between them. Written as DNA, the CDR3 is TGTGCCAGCAGTTTAACAGGGAATGAGCAGTTCTTC. It specifies CASSLTGNEQFF.

The chain couples TRBV5-1 to TRBJ2-3, with TRBD2 matching over 12 bases. The CDR3 is 16 amino acids. Germline CDR1 is SGHRS and CDR2 is YFSETQ. The V segment lost 4 bases and the J segment 2 bases; nucleotides outside the gene matches: 5. CDR3 sequence reads: CASSDGLAGNTDTQYF. The CDR3 bases are TGCGCCAGCAGCGACGGACTAGCGGGAAACACAGATACGCAGTATTTT.

The V call is TRBV23-1, the J call TRBJ1-2, with 7 bases fitting TRBD1. TRBV23-1 is assigned to the ORF class and has an uncertain function. V shed 1 base and J 6 bases; nucleotides not matched to a gene: 14. This CDR3 comprises 17 residues. The CDR3 sequence: CASSQYGYGRGDHGYTF. DNA for the CDR3: TGCGCCAGCAGTCAATATGGGTATGGCAGGGGGGACCATGGCTACACCTTC.